The 23 T cell receptor beta chains presented below share a single source sample, sequenced in a study of cytomegalovirus exposure and HLA in healthy donors. PCR used 60 Vbeta primers and 13 Jbeta primers. Sequencing was performed with immunoSEQ multiplex PCR; in TCRdb, only in-frame clones are kept and a portion is missing. The sample lists about 93,000 clones; around 84% were seen once. The source material was PBMCs. The receptors come from a woman in her 40s in good health and CMV-seronegative.

The rearrangement joins TRBV5-6 to TRBJ2-4, with D tentatively TRBD1 (5 bases). The CDR3 has 16 amino acids. Germline CDR1 is SGHDT and CDR2 is YYEEEE. With 4 bases removed from V and 0 bases from J, the gap between germline ends came to 14 bases. CDR3 in amino acids: CASSLFRDLAKNIQYF. The CDR3 nucleotides read TGTGCCAGCAGCCTCTTCAGGGATCTAGCCAAAAACATTCAGTACTTC.

This clone has just a few counts. The V gene is TRBV4-2, the J gene TRBJ1-5; D is unresolved. Germline CDR1 reads LGHNA; CDR2 reads YNFKEQ. CDR3 length equals 15 residues. Deletions cut 0 bases from V and 3 bases from J, with 9 bases between. CDR3 in amino acids: CASSQEPGNNQPQHF. The CDR3 DNA reads as TGTGCCAGCAGCCAAGAACCGGGAAACAATCAGCCCCAGCATTTT.

The chain recombines TRBV6-1 with TRBJ1-2; D gene uncertain. The germline gives CDR1 MNHNS, CDR2 SASEGT. This CDR3 region has 13 residues. V dropped 3 bases and J dropped 4 bases, with 9 bases sitting between them. CDR3 DNA: TGTGCCAGCAGTGAGCAGATTTCCTATGGCTACACCTTC. It yields the protein CASSEQISYGYTF.

The genes are TRBV9 and TRBJ2-1; D might be TRBD1 (6 bases). V lost 3 bases to trimming and J lost 4 bases, with 17 bases between them. This CDR3 spans 16 amino acids. The germline CDR1 and CDR2 sequences are SGDLS and YYNGEE. The CDR3 is CASSGGTLALYNEQFF. The CDR3 DNA sequence: TGTGCCAGCAGCGGGGGGACACTCGCCCTTTACAATGAGCAGTTCTTC.

The chain combines TRBV29-1 with TRBJ1-1; D gene uncertain. Germline-derived CDR1 and CDR2 are SQVTM and ANQGSEA. V lost 7 bases and J 0 bases, leaving 9 bases between the germline ends. CDR3 length equals 12 residues. CDR3 region: CSARYMNTEAFF. CDR3 nucleotides: TGCAGCGCCAGATACATGAACACTGAAGCTTTCTTT. Filled out from reference TRBV29-1 and TRBJ1-1, the complete variable domain reads SAVISQKPSRDICQRGTSLTIQCQVDSQVTMMFWYRQQPGQSLTLIATANQGSEATYESGFVIDKFPISRPNLTFSTLTVSNMSPEDSSIYLCSARYMNTEAFFGQGTRLTVV.

This clone was found once. The rearrangement links TRBV7-8 to TRBJ2-2; TRBD2 might be the D (6 bases). Germline CDR1 reads SGHVS; CDR2 reads FQNEAQ. Trimming took off 5 bases at V and 1 base at J, with 20 bases between the two ends. CDR3 length: 18 amino acids. CDR3 in amino acids: CASSTRSPLAQNTGELFF. CDR3 nucleotide sequence: TGTGCCAGCAGCACTCGCAGTCCCCTAGCGCAGAACACCGGGGAGCTGTTTTTT.

The V and J genes are TRBV10-3 and TRBJ1-4, with a tentative D call TRBD1 (5 bases). This CDR3 region has 17 residues. Germline-derived CDR1 and CDR2 are ENHRY and SYGVKD. Trimming stripped 3 bases from V and 8 bases from J, with 22 bases between. The chain's CDR3 is CAISESSQGGHREKLFF. For the CDR3, the DNA is TGTGCCATCAGTGAATCTTCCCAGGGTGGACATCGAGAAAAACTGTTTTTT.

The chain joins TRBV19 to TRBJ1-5, with TRBD1 matching 12 bases. In germline, CDR1 is LNHDA, CDR2 SQIVND (reference sequence). V gave up 4 bases and J gave up 6 bases; unmatched junction bases: 1. The CDR3 consists of 14 residues. Written as DNA, the CDR3 is TGTGCCAGTAGTAGGGACAGGGGGCGTCAGCCCCAGCATTTT. This sequence encodes CASSRDRGRQPQHF.

This clone was observed a handful of times. The genes are TRBV6-1 and TRBJ1-5; D remains unclear. V dropped 3 bases and J dropped 13 bases, with 13 bases sitting between them. The CDR3 loop spans 12 amino acids. CDR1 and CDR2 (germline): MNHNS, SASEGT. CDR3 sequence: CASSDRVENQHF. Written as DNA, the CDR3 is TGTGCCAGCAGTGACCGGGTCGAGAATCAGCATTTT.

The chain joins TRBV2 to TRBJ2-1; TRBD2 matches at 14 bases. J lost 5 bases, V lost 5 bases, and 8 bases had no gene match. From germline, CDR1 is SNHLY and CDR2 FYNNEI. The CDR3 runs 17 residues. CDR3 nucleotides: TGTGCCAGCAGTTTTACGGGACTAGCGGGAGCGGACAATGAGCAGTTCTTC. This translates into CASSFTGLAGADNEQFF.

This chain connects TRBV7-3 to TRBJ2-1, with 14 bases fitting TRBD2. The V gene end was trimmed by 4 bases and the J gene end by 8 bases; junction bases not matched to a gene: 4. The germline CDR1 and CDR2 sequences are SGHTA and FQGTGA. The CDR3 is 15 amino acids. In nucleotides, the CDR3 is TGTGCCAGCAGCTCGGGACTAGCGGGAGTTTATGAGCAGTTCTTC. It yields the protein CASSSGLAGVYEQFF.

This clone was seen a few times. The junction shows a germline mismatch at one end, possibly a read error. V usage is TRBV4-3 and J usage is TRBJ2-1; tentatively, D is TRBD2 (5 bases). Germline V gene lookup returns CDR1 LGHNA and CDR2 YSLEER. CDR3 length equals 13 residues. The CDR3 region is CASSQDRGNGQFF. The CDR3 nucleotides are TGCGCCAGCAGCCAAGATCGAGGGAATGGGCAGTTCTTC.

The chain joins TRBV29-1 to TRBJ1-6, with D maybe TRBD1 (5 bases). The CDR3 consists of 14 residues. Germline CDR1 SQVTM, CDR2 ANQGSEA. V was pared by 6 bases and J by 5 bases, with 14 bases between. CDR3 sequence reads: CSVSGTADNSPLHF. For the CDR3, the DNA is TGCAGCGTATCCGGGACTGCTGATAATTCACCCCTCCACTTT.

The V gene is TRBV28, the J gene TRBJ2-1; 11 positions agree with TRBD2. V lost 8 bases to trimming and J lost 1 base; unmatched junction nucleotides: 10. This CDR3 has 17 residues. Germline CDR1 MDHEN, CDR2 SYDVKM. CDR3 loop: CASHVEASGGSYNEQFF. The CDR3 DNA reads TGTGCCAGCCACGTCGAGGCTAGCGGGGGGTCCTACAATGAGCAGTTCTTC.

The chain combines TRBV28 with TRBJ1-3; 11 bases align to TRBD1. Losses at the gene ends were 2 bases for V and 5 bases for J; bases not matched to a gene: 5. Germline lookup yields CDR1 MDHEN and CDR2 SYDVKM. The CDR3 contains 16 residues. The CDR3 loop reads CASSLPDRGRRNTIYF. The CDR3 DNA is TGTGCCAGCAGTTTACCGGACAGGGGGCGGAGAAACACCATATATTTT.

The chain's CDR3 is CASSLVGQGFYNEQFF. CDR3 nucleotide sequence: TGCGCCAGCAGCTTGGTCGGGCAGGGGTTCTACAATGAGCAGTTCTTC. The rearrangement uses TRBV5-1 and TRBJ2-1; D may be TRBD1 (6 bases). Trimming took 0 bases from V and 3 from J, leaving 13 bases between them. The CDR3 consists of 16 residues. Germline V gene sequence: CDR1 SGHRS, CDR2 YFSETQ.

This chain links TRBV7-9 with TRBJ2-2; 8 nucleotides agree with TRBD2. J was trimmed by 5 bases and V by 1 base; bases with no gene match: 15. The CDR3 runs 19 residues. The germline gives CDR1 SEHNR, CDR2 FQNEAQ (reference sequence). The CDR3 DNA reads as TGTGCCAGCAGCTTAGGGATGGGAGAAGCGGGAGTCAAAACCGGGGAGCTGTTTTTT. Residues: CASSLGMGEAGVKTGELFF. Complete variable domain (other parts from reference TRBV7-9 and TRBJ2-2): DTGVSQNPRHKITKRGQNVTFRCDPISEHNRLYWYRQTLGQGPEFLTYFQNEAQLEKSRLLSDRFSAERPKGSFSTLEIQRTEQGDSAMYLCASSLGMGEAGVKTGELFFGEGSRLTVL.

V usage is TRBV15 and J usage is TRBJ2-6; TRBD2 is a possible D gene (5 bases). Germline V gene sequence: CDR1 LNHNV, CDR2 YYDKDF (reference sequence). The CDR3 loop spans 16 amino acids. The V and J ends lost 0 bases and 0 bases respectively, with 6 bases between them. The CDR3 DNA sequence: TGTGCCACCAGCAGAGATCGGGGCTCTGGGGCCAACGTCCTGACTTTC. Protein sequence: CATSRDRGSGANVLTF.

The CDR3 spells CAGTGAVDTQYF. CDR3 sequence (DNA): TGTGCCGGTACGGGAGCGGTAGATACGCAGTATTTT. The V call is TRBV30, the J call TRBJ2-3; perhaps TRBD2 as D (6 bases). V was trimmed by 8 bases and J by 5 bases, leaving 14 bases between them. Per germline, CDR1 GTSNPN and CDR2 SVGIG (reference sequence). The CDR3 covers 12 residues.

The chain joins TRBV6-1 to TRBJ1-2; no firm D call. The germline V and J ends were trimmed by 5 bases and 2 bases, with 15 bases remaining between them. From germline, CDR1 is MNHNS and CDR2 SASEGT. CDR3 length: 15 residues. DNA for the CDR3: TGTGCCAGCAGTCCTTTTATCGTTGAGAACTATGGCTACACCTTC. This sequence encodes CASSPFIVENYGYTF.

This clone was counted a few times. V and J are TRBV6-5 and TRBJ1-1; D unclear. CDR1 and CDR2 (germline): MNHEY, SVGAGI. The CDR3 contains 14 residues. Trimming cost V 2 bases and J 8 bases, with 15 bases left between them. CDR3 bases: TGTGCCAGCAGTTACCGGTCGCATGTCCCCGAAGCTTTCTTT. Protein: CASSYRSHVPEAFF.

CDR3 DNA: TGTGCCTGGAGTGTACGGGAGGGGCCCAATCAGCCCCAGCATTTT. Translated: CAWSVREGPNQPQHF. This chain links TRBV30 with TRBJ1-5; D is possibly TRBD1 (5 bases). Trimming cost V 0 bases and J 3 bases, with 12 bases left between them. Germline assignment: CDR1 GTSNPN and CDR2 SVGIG (reference sequence). This CDR3 contains 15 residues.

This sequence joins TRBV15 and TRBJ1-2; D gene unclear. Trimming took 0 bases from V and 6 from J, leaving 11 bases between them. Germline-derived CDR1 and CDR2 are LNHNV and YYDKDF (reference sequence). This CDR3 spans 14 amino acids. CDR3: CATSRDVLSNGYTF. The CDR3 region has the DNA TGTGCCACCAGCAGAGATGTGTTGTCAAATGGCTACACCTTC.